A single sample is the source of the 20 T cell receptor beta chains below, sequenced in a study of identical twins. TCRdb recomputed calls from the 5' RACE reads with MiXCR, one row per CDR3 protein. The data hold about 900,000 distinct CDR3 sequences, with around 12% observed a single time. This sample was also put to use in a study of yellow fever vaccine responses in identical twins.

Sequencing input: PBMCs. The receptors stem from a woman in her late teens or twenties in good health.

The V and J genes are TRBV11-2 and TRBJ2-1; 10 bases are a match to TRBD1. CDR1 and CDR2 (germline): SGHAT, FQNNGV. CDR3 size: 16 residues. The V and J ends lost 5 bases and 2 bases, in that order; junction bases with no gene match: 6. Here the CDR3 reads CASSARQGATYNEQFF. CDR3 in DNA: TGTGCCAGCAGCGCTCGACAGGGGGCTACCTACAATGAGCAGTTCTTC. The full variable domain, rest sourced from reference TRBV11-2 and TRBJ2-1, is EAGVAQSPRYKIIEKRQSVAFWCNPISGHATLYWYQQILGQGPKLLIQFQNNGVVDDSQLPKDRFSAERLKGVDSTLKIQPAKLEDSAVYLCASSARQGATYNEQFFGPGTRLTVL.

The chain links TRBV2 to TRBJ2-7; 8 nucleotides agree with TRBD2. J lost 5 bases, V lost 5 bases, and 8 bases had no gene match. Germline assignment: CDR1 SNHLY and CDR2 FYNNEI. The CDR3 has 14 residues. The CDR3 region is CASSPGTSKNEQYF. As DNA, the CDR3 is TGTGCCAGCAGTCCCGGGACTAGTAAGAACGAGCAGTACTTC. Full variable domain (outside the CDR3, taken from reference TRBV2 and TRBJ2-7): EPEVTQTPSHQVTQMGQEVILRCVPISNHLYFYWYRQILGQKVEFLVSFYNNEISEKSEIFDDQFSVERPDGSNFTLKIRSTKLEDSAMYFCASSPGTSKNEQYFGPGTRLTVT.

This clonotype was recorded a few times. This chain links TRBV20-1 with TRBJ2-4; D not certain. In germline, CDR1 is DFQATT, CDR2 SNEGSKA (reference sequence). Trimming stripped 5 bases from V and 6 bases from J, with 8 bases between. CDR3 size: 11 residues. This CDR3 is CSAPVGNIQYF. As DNA, the CDR3 is TGCAGTGCTCCCGTTGGAAACATTCAGTACTTC.

V and J are TRBV6-1 and TRBJ2-7; 11 positions match TRBD2. Trimming took 5 bases from V and 1 from J; bases not matched to a gene: 4. Germline CDR1 reads MNHNS; CDR2 reads SASEGT. The CDR3 is made up of 15 amino acids. In DNA form, the CDR3 reads TGTGCCAGCAGTAAGAGGACTAGCGGGTCCTACGAGCAGTACTTC. This codes for CASSKRTSGSYEQYF.

This clonotype turned up a few times. The chain couples TRBV5-8 to TRBJ1-5; D is unclear. Looked up from germline, CDR1 is SGHTS and CDR2 is YDEGEE. This CDR3 is 17 amino acids long. Trimming removed 4 bases at V and 0 bases at J, with 17 bases between. CDR3: CASSPSWEIYSNQPQHF. The CDR3 DNA is TGTGCCAGCAGCCCGAGCTGGGAGATTTATAGCAATCAGCCCCAGCATTTT.

This clonotype was detected many times. The V gene is TRBV27, the J gene TRBJ2-2, with 7 bases aligning to TRBD1. Germline assignment: CDR1 MNHEY and CDR2 SMNVEV (reference sequence). V lost 7 bases and J lost 2; bases outside the gene matches: 13. The CDR3 consists of 17 residues. The CDR3 reads CASTSAHRGLNTGELFF. The CDR3 region has the DNA TGTGCCAGCACTTCTGCTCACAGGGGCTTAAACACCGGGGAGCTGTTTTTT.

This chain uses TRBV12-3 or TRBV12-4 with TRBJ2-3; TRBD2 matches 10 bases. This CDR3 is 15 amino acids long. Trimming removed 3 bases from V and 5 bases from J; junction bases left unmatched: 5. In DNA, the CDR3 is TGTGCCAGCAGTTTGAGTCTAGCGGGAGTAGATACGCAGTATTTT. Translating it yields CASSLSLAGVDTQYF.

The chain combines TRBV12-3 or TRBV12-4 with TRBJ1-2, with D tentatively TRBD1 (6 bases). V was cut by 5 bases and J by 4 bases, with 14 bases left in between. The CDR3 contains 14 residues. The CDR3, as DNA: TGTGCCAGCAGTCAAGGGGGGGGCGCCTATGGCTACACCTTC. The encoded protein is CASSQGGGAYGYTF.

This clonotype was detected ten times or more. The rearrangement joins TRBV7-2 to TRBJ2-3, with D possibly matching TRBD1 (7 bases). The V and J ends lost 3 bases and 5 bases respectively, with 15 bases between them. Germline lookup yields CDR1 SGHTA and CDR2 FQGNSA. CDR3 length equals 15 residues. The CDR3 sequence is CASSLGRGVGDTQYF. CDR3 sequence (DNA): TGTGCCAGCAGCTTGGGCAGGGGGGTGGGAGATACGCAGTATTTT.

This clonotype was observed a handful of times. The chain employs TRBV29-1 and TRBJ2-7; D may be TRBD1 (5 bases). V lost 7 bases and J lost 2, with 12 bases in between. The CDR3 extends over 12 amino acids. CDR1 and CDR2 from the germline V gene are SQVTM and ANQGSEA. The chain's CDR3 is CSAQDTTYEQYV. The DNA of the CDR3 is TGCAGCGCCCAGGACACTACCTACGAGCAGTACGTC.

The chain recombines TRBV28 with TRBJ1-5; TRBD1 aligns across 7 bases. Unmatched junction bases numbered 9, after V lost 3 bases and J lost 4 bases. The CDR3 loop spans 16 amino acids. The V gene's germline CDR1 is MDHEN and CDR2 SYDVKM. CDR3 nucleotide sequence: TGTGCCAGCAGTTTGGGGGGACAGCAGACAAATCAGCCCCAGCATTTT. Translating gives CASSLGGQQTNQPQHF.

This chain uses TRBV4-1 with TRBJ2-3; 8 nucleotides agree with TRBD2. Germline assignment: CDR1 MGHRA and CDR2 YSYEKL. The length of the CDR3 is 15 residues. V lost 6 bases, J lost 7 bases, and 12 bases stayed unmatched. The CDR3 DNA sequence: TGCGCCAGCAGTCCTTCGAGCGGGAGTGGGAATACGCAGTATTTT. This gives the protein CASSPSSGSGNTQYF.

CDR3 coding DNA: TGCGCCAGCAGCCCCAAGACAGTCAGCTCCTACGAGCAGTACGTC. Its protein is CASSPKTVSSYEQYV. This chain connects TRBV23-1 to TRBJ2-7; D possibly corresponds to TRBD1 (5 bases). TRBV23-1 carries the ORF label, with uncertain function. V dropped 6 bases and J dropped 0 bases, with 15 bases sitting between them. The CDR3 sequence is 15 residues long.

This clonotype was observed a few times. V usage is TRBV5-1 and J usage is TRBJ2-2; possibly TRBD2 for D (6 bases). The germline V gene encodes CDR1 SGHRS and CDR2 YFSETQ. CDR3 length: 15 residues. Trimming left V 0 bases short and J 5 bases short, with 11 bases between. The CDR3 protein is CASSLVIGGTGELFF. The CDR3 coding sequence is TGCGCCAGCAGCTTGGTAATAGGAGGGACCGGGGAGCTGTTTTTT.

J is TRBJ2-3 and V is TRBV24-1, with TRBD2 identical over 8 bases. Per the germline V gene, CDR1 is KGHDR and CDR2 is SFDVKD. V shed 2 bases, J shed 6 bases, and the junction held 12 bases outside the gene matches. There are 17 residues in the CDR3. CDR3 coding DNA: TGTGCCACCAGTGATTCGCCACCGGGACTAGGGGAGGATACGCAGTATTTT. This codes for CATSDSPPGLGEDTQYF.

This clonotype was picked up many times. V gene TRBV7-9 combines with J gene TRBJ2-3, with no clear D. Trimming pared 5 bases from V and 1 base from J, leaving 7 bases between. This CDR3 is 13 amino acids long. In germline, CDR1 is SEHNR, CDR2 FQNEAQ (reference sequence). CDR3 DNA: TGTGCCAGCAGCCTTATAGGCACAGATACGCAGTATTTT. Its protein is CASSLIGTDTQYF.

The V call is TRBV4-1, the J call TRBJ2-7; D perhaps matches TRBD1 (6 bases). Looked up from germline, CDR1 is MGHRA and CDR2 is YSYEKL. Between the trimmed V and J ends, which lost 0 bases and 2 bases, there was a span of 11 bases. The CDR3 spans 15 residues. CDR3 loop: CASSQDSTGTYEQYV. As DNA, the CDR3 is TGCGCCAGCAGCCAAGATAGTACAGGGACCTACGAGCAGTACGTC.

This clonotype was seen a handful of times. The rearrangement links TRBV4-1 to TRBJ2-4, with D possibly TRBD2 on 6 matching bases. CDR1 is MGHRA, CDR2 YSYEKL, per germline. CDR3 size: 18 residues. Deletions cut 1 base from V and 8 bases from J, with 24 bases between. The CDR3 sequence is CASSQASEGRISWDIQYF. In nucleotides, the CDR3 is TGCGCCAGCAGCCAAGCCTCGGAGGGGAGGATTTCGTGGGACATTCAGTACTTC.

This clonotype was seen repeatedly, ten times or more. The CDR3 loop reads CASRPYQGFFYGYTF. As DNA, the CDR3 is TGCGCCAGCAGACCATATCAGGGGTTTTTCTATGGCTACACCTTC. The genes are TRBV5-1 and TRBJ1-2; maybe TRBD1 (6 bases). This CDR3 is built from 15 residues. The germline CDR1 and CDR2 sequences are SGHRS and YFSETQ. V was clipped by 5 bases and J by 4 bases, with 18 bases between them.

This clonotype has a count of ten or more. The chain recombines TRBV12-3 or TRBV12-4 with TRBJ2-5; 13 nucleotides align to TRBD2. V was pared by 4 bases and J by 5 bases, with 7 bases of the junction left unmatched. The CDR3 loop spans 16 amino acids. The CDR3 here is CASSYGLAGELETQYF. CDR3 sequence (DNA): TGTGCCAGCAGTTATGGACTAGCGGGAGAATTGGAGACCCAGTACTTC.